This T cell receptor beta chain derives from a study of blood T cell repertoires in COVID-19. Background on the study: Acute and convalescent COVID-19 samples came from the United States, Italy and Spain. PBMCs, B-cell-depleted T cells, or T cells were the source of the cDNA or gDNA that made up the material.

Original handling: Reference gene primer amplification in the assay estimated nucleated cell counts. Profiled with immunoSEQ multiplex PCR; TCRdb holds only in-frame clones, not every one. The V and J calls and clone size were taken over from that table, and D and trimming were inferred from the DNA. The sample yields 200,000 to 250,000 clones, almost 85% seen once. The sequenced sample consisted of peripheral blood. This TCR came from a woman aged 40 to 50 with acute or convalescent COVID-19.

The CDR3 coding sequence is TGCAGCGTTGAAGACGACGCAGGGAAGGATTCCTACGAGCAGTACTTC. As protein: CSVEDDAGKDSYEQYF. The chain is built from TRBV29-1 and TRBJ2-7, with a weak D call TRBD1 (5 bases). V was shortened by 0 bases and J by 1 base, with 16 bases between the two germline ends. Germline assignment: CDR1 SQVTM and CDR2 ANQGSEA. The CDR3 runs to 16 residues.